Sequencing of this T cell receptor (beta chain) was carried out in a study of early T cells in non-severe SARS-CoV-2 infection. Overall study results and limits: VDJdb matches were skewed toward anti-spike CD8 T cell responses.

V lost 7 bases and J 6 bases, leaving 16 bases between the germline ends. This CDR3 is built from 12 residues. In germline, CDR1 is SQVTM, CDR2 ANQGSEA. Individual cDNA molecules each received unique molecular identifiers attached to them. TCRdb reanalysed the 5' RACE reads using MiXCR and keeps one entry per CDR3 protein. There are roughly 54,000 distinct CDR3 sequences in the sample; about 7.6% occur only once, and 10% lies in the top ten. Details on this clonotype: Antigen unknown.

The sample was whole blood, taken at baseline. The chain couples TRBV29-1 to TRBJ2-7; weak D call: TRBD2 (5 bases). This receptor was obtained from an adult who was a healthcare worker with PCR-confirmed SARS-CoV-2 infection or an uninfected control (not recorded which). The CDR3 DNA follows: TGCAGCGGCCGGACTCCTGGCGGCGAGCAGTACTTC. This encodes CSGRTPGGEQYF.